Below are 20 T cell receptor beta chains sequenced from a single sample in a study of blood T cell repertoires in COVID-19. Method: immunoSEQ multiplex PCR; TCRdb's copy keeps in-frame clones and lacks some. The profile shows a few hundred thousand clones, roughly 86% of them singletons. The material sequenced was PBMCs or T cells enriched from blood (not recorded which). The source of these receptors is a woman younger than 30 who had recovered from COVID-19.

The chain carries TRBV7-3 and TRBJ1-4; D is possibly TRBD1 (5 bases). V lost 3 bases and J lost 4, with 12 bases in between. The CDR3 runs to 15 residues. Germline V CDR1 and CDR2: SGHTA, FQGTGA. CDR3 nucleotide sequence: TGTGCCAGCAGCTTGTCAGGGTTAAGTAATGAAAAACTGTTTTTT. Its protein is CASSLSGLSNEKLFF.

V is TRBV27 and J is TRBJ1-1; D uncertain. Germline-derived CDR1 and CDR2 are MNHEY and SMNVEV (reference sequence). The CDR3 extends over 11 amino acids. Trimming cost V 9 bases and J 7 bases, with 12 bases left between them. The CDR3 DNA reads as TGTGCCAGTAAACGAGGAGGTGAAGCTTTCTTT. Translated: CASKRGGEAFF.

The rearrangement links TRBV7-2 to TRBJ1-2; D is undetermined. This CDR3 is built from 15 residues. V gave up 3 bases and J gave up 5 bases, with 16 bases separating them. Germline loops: CDR1 SGHTA, CDR2 FQGNSA. CDR3 DNA: TGTGCCAGCAGCTTGGGCCCGACTGAGGGTTATGGCTACACCTTC. As protein: CASSLGPTEGYGYTF.

With respect to this clone: The same CDR3 can be traced to other DNA sequences in this sample. This chain links TRBV7-9 with TRBJ1-2; D gene ambiguous. Germline lookup yields CDR1 SEHNR and CDR2 FQNEAQ (reference sequence). V was clipped by 1 base and J by 4 bases, with 7 bases between them. The CDR3 runs to 13 residues. CDR3 residues: CASSLGALYGYTF. CDR3 in DNA: TGTGCCAGCAGCTTAGGTGCGCTCTATGGCTACACCTTC.

The rearrangement links TRBV28 to TRBJ1-2, with a weak D call TRBD1 (6 bases). Per the germline V gene, CDR1 is MDHEN and CDR2 is SYDVKM. V was cut by 5 bases and J by 4 bases, with 20 bases left in between. This CDR3 spans 16 amino acids. CDR3 loop: CASSTPGGADSYGYTF. CDR3 DNA: TGTGCCAGCAGTACTCCGGGGGGCGCGGACTCCTATGGCTACACCTTC.

The chain is built from TRBV7-2 and TRBJ1-5, with TRBD1 as a possible D gene (6 bases). Per the germline V gene, CDR1 is SGHTA and CDR2 is FQGNSA. With 5 bases removed from V and 6 bases from J, the gap between germline ends came to 14 bases. The CDR3 has 14 residues. In DNA, the CDR3 is TGTGCCAGCAGCCCCAATGCGGGGGCTCAGCCCCAGCATTTT. It codes for CASSPNAGAQPQHF.

The rearrangement uses TRBV5-4 and TRBJ1-2, with D unresolved. This CDR3 spans 14 amino acids. The germline CDR1 and CDR2 sequences are SGHNT and YYREEE (reference sequence). The germline V and J ends were trimmed by 0 bases and 4 bases, with 10 bases remaining between them. The CDR3: CASSLDLGGYGYTF. In nucleotides, the CDR3 is TGTGCCAGCAGCTTGGACCTCGGAGGCTATGGCTACACCTTC. The variable domain in full, completed from reference TRBV5-4 and TRBJ1-2, reads ETGVTQSPTHLIKTRGQQVTLRCSSQSGHNTVSWYQQALGQGPQFIFQYYREEENGRGNFPPRFSGLQFPNYSSELNVNALELDDSALYLCASSLDLGGYGYTFGSGTRLTVV.

The rearrangement joins TRBV19 to TRBJ2-1; TRBD2 agrees at 7 bases. V shed 7 bases, J shed 4 bases, and the junction held 4 bases outside the gene matches. The germline CDR1 and CDR2 sequences are LNHDA and SQIVND (reference sequence). This CDR3 contains 13 residues. CDR3 region: CASMGTTYNEQFF. The CDR3 region has the DNA TGTGCCAGTATGGGGACTACTTACAATGAGCAGTTCTTC.

The chain has TRBV28 and TRBJ1-5; 7 bases agree with TRBD1. J lost 1 base, V lost 8 bases, and 8 bases had no gene match. CDR1 and CDR2 from the germline V gene are MDHEN and SYDVKM. There are 15 residues in the CDR3. CDR3 nucleotide sequence: TGTGCCAGCGGATGGACAGGTGAGAGCAATCAGCCCCAGCATTTT. Translating it yields CASGWTGESNQPQHF.

This sequence joins TRBV7-3 and TRBJ2-5; maybe TRBD1 (5 bases). The V gene lost 1 base and the J gene lost 3 bases, with 9 bases spanning the gap. There are 14 residues in the CDR3. Germline V gene lookup returns CDR1 SGHTA and CDR2 FQGTGA. CDR3 DNA: TGTGCCAGCAGCTTAAGAGCCAGGGAAGAGACCCAGTACTTC. Protein: CASSLRAREETQYF.

The CDR3 DNA follows: TGTGCCAGCAGCTTAGTGTTTCGGGTCTTCCACGAGCAGTACTTC. The encoded protein is CASSLVFRVFHEQYF. This chain joins TRBV7-2 and TRBJ2-7, with no clear D. Germline lookup yields CDR1 SGHTA and CDR2 FQGNSA. The CDR3 loop spans 15 amino acids. The ends were cut back, 1 base at V and 5 bases at J, with 15 bases in the middle.

The genes are TRBV5-6 and TRBJ1-2; D is unclear. From germline, CDR1 is SGHDT and CDR2 YYEEEE. Trimming cost V 6 bases and J 0 bases, with 9 bases left between them. This CDR3 comprises 13 residues. CDR3 protein: CASKTSANYGYTF. CDR3 nucleotides: TGTGCCAGCAAAACTTCCGCTAACTATGGCTACACCTTC.

The chain employs TRBV2 and TRBJ1-1; D perhaps matches TRBD1 (6 bases). Germline lookup yields CDR1 SNHLY and CDR2 FYNNEI. The ends were cut back, 8 bases at V and 5 bases at J, with 18 bases in the middle. The CDR3 spans 14 residues. The chain's CDR3 is CASEFLGGATEAFF. In DNA form, the CDR3 reads TGTGCCAGCGAATTCCTTGGGGGCGCGACTGAAGCTTTCTTT. Full variable domain (rest looked up from reference TRBV2 and TRBJ1-1): EPEVTQTPSHQVTQMGQEVILRCVPISNHLYFYWYRQILGQKVEFLVSFYNNEISEKSEIFDDQFSVERPDGSNFTLKIRSTKLEDSAMYFCASEFLGGATEAFFGQGTRLTVV.

The J gene is TRBJ1-1, the V gene TRBV28, with 9 bases aligning to TRBD1. Trimming at V came to 6 bases and at J to 1 base, leaving 6 bases not matched to a gene. Germline V gene lookup returns CDR1 MDHEN and CDR2 SYDVKM. This CDR3 comprises 15 residues. CDR3: CASRIQTGGNTEAFF. The CDR3 coding sequence is TGTGCCAGCAGAATCCAGACAGGGGGGAACACTGAAGCTTTCTTT.

This clone was counted a single time. The chain is built from TRBV2 and TRBJ2-1; a weak D match, TRBD2 (5 bases). CDR1 and CDR2 (germline): SNHLY, FYNNEI. The V end lost 1 base, the J end lost 14 bases, and 9 bases lay between the germline ends. The CDR3 sequence is 11 residues long. CDR3 bases: TGTGCCAGCAGTGAAGGGGAGCAGGAGTTCTTC. It yields the protein CASSEGEQEFF.

This sequence joins TRBV4-3 and TRBJ2-1, with D possibly matching TRBD2 (6 bases). The CDR3 sequence is 13 residues long. Germline V gene sequence: CDR1 LGHNA, CDR2 YSLEER. V lost 3 bases to trimming and J lost 9 bases, with 12 bases between them. CDR3 sequence: CASSQGRDGEQFF. Here the CDR3 DNA reads TGCGCCAGCAGCCAGGGGCGGGATGGTGAGCAGTTCTTC.

The chain employs TRBV10-3 and TRBJ2-7; D might be TRBD1 (6 bases). The CDR3 has 16 amino acids. Germline V gene lookup returns CDR1 ENHRY and CDR2 SYGVKD. V was cut by 6 bases and J by 5 bases, with 23 bases left in between. CDR3 nucleotide sequence: TGTGCCATCAGGGGCTCCCCCGGGACACCGGGCGACGAGCAGTACTTC. It encodes CAIRGSPGTPGDEQYF.

This clone was seen a few times. The chain links TRBV6-6 to TRBJ2-2; the D gene is possibly TRBD1 (5 bases). This CDR3 comprises 14 residues. The germline CDR1 and CDR2 sequences are MNHNY and SVGAGI (reference sequence). V dropped 4 bases and J dropped 2 bases, with 8 bases sitting between them. The CDR3 sequence: CASSFQGNTGELFF. CDR3 nucleotides: TGTGCCAGCAGTTTTCAGGGAAACACCGGGGAGCTGTTTTTT.

This clone was found a few times. The chain employs TRBV7-2 and TRBJ2-1; the D gene is possibly TRBD1 (5 bases). Germline-derived CDR1 and CDR2 are SGHTA and FQGNSA. The CDR3 is made up of 13 amino acids. Trimming cost V 5 bases and J 5 bases, with 10 bases left between them. CDR3 sequence: CASSTQTDNEQFF. In DNA form, the CDR3 reads TGTGCCAGCAGCACCCAGACAGACAATGAGCAGTTCTTC.

This clone was counted a single time. The chain uses TRBV18 and TRBJ2-4; TRBD1 matches 9 bases. CDR3 length: 15 residues. Germline CDR1 is KGHSH and CDR2 is LQKENI. J lost 3 bases, V lost 1 base, and 1 base had no gene match. For the CDR3, the DNA is TGTGCCAGCTCACCACGGACAGGGGACAAAAACATTCAGTACTTC. Translation gives CASSPRTGDKNIQYF.